The 29 T cell receptor beta chains listed next were all sequenced from one sample in a study of Graves' ophthalmopathy and Graves' hyperthyroidism. From RNA, the CDR3 regions of TCR beta chains were amplified and sequenced. RT-PCR with HTBI primers came first, then second-round multiplex PCR. Each CDR3 protein is one row after TCRdb ran MiXCR on the multiplex PCR reads. The sample carries about 400,000 distinct CDR3 sequences, approximately 20% recorded once. What was sequenced was peripheral blood. The source is a woman aged 18-30 years with Graves' ophthalmopathy.

The sample holds many counts of this clonotype. V and J are TRBV12-3 or TRBV12-4 and TRBJ2-7; perhaps TRBD2 as D (5 bases). The CDR3 spans 14 residues. V was clipped by 2 bases and J by 5 bases, with 13 bases between them. The CDR3 DNA follows: TGTGCCAGCAGTTTAAGGCGGGCCTGGGACGAGCAGTACTTC. Protein product: CASSLRRAWDEQYF.

At least ten counts were recorded for this clonotype. V and J are TRBV28 and TRBJ2-7; 11 bases are a match to TRBD2. V lost 6 bases to trimming and J lost 12 bases; unmatched junction nucleotides: 10. This CDR3 has 13 residues. Germline V lookup: CDR1 MDHEN, CDR2 SYDVKM. This chain's CDR3 is CASRKGLAAPPYF. As DNA, the CDR3 is TGTGCCAGCAGGAAGGGACTAGCGGCTCCTCCGTACTTC.

The table lists this clonotype with many counts. The chain couples TRBV12-3 or TRBV12-4 to TRBJ2-7; D may be TRBD1 (7 bases). The CDR3 totals 15 residues. Between the trimmed V and J ends, which lost 6 bases and 1 base, there was a span of 16 bases. CDR3 sequence: CASRMRQGGSYEQYF. In DNA, the CDR3 is TGTGCCAGCAGGATGAGACAGGGAGGATCCTACGAGCAGTACTTC.

This clonotype was recorded many times. The chain recombines TRBV5-4 with TRBJ1-2, with 8 positions matching TRBD1. The CDR3 length is 13 residues. V dropped 10 bases and J dropped 4; count of bases not matched to a gene: 9. Germline values: CDR1 SGHNT, CDR2 YYREEE (reference sequence). CDR3 loop: CAGLQGDSYGYTF. The CDR3 DNA is TGTGCCGGACTACAGGGGGATAGCTATGGCTACACCTTC.

This clonotype was found many times. V gene TRBV19 combines with J gene TRBJ2-5; 9 positions match TRBD1. With 5 bases clipped from V and 5 bases from J, the junction kept 3 bases outside the gene matches. CDR1 is LNHDA, CDR2 SQIVND, per germline (reference sequence). The CDR3 totals 13 residues. The CDR3 region is CASSLQGAETQYF. As DNA, the CDR3 is TGTGCCAGTAGTCTACAGGGGGCTGAGACCCAGTACTTC.

This clonotype showed up many times. The V call is TRBV28, the J call TRBJ1-5; D ambiguous. Germline assignment: CDR1 MDHEN and CDR2 SYDVKM. The V end lost 7 bases, the J end lost 4 bases, and 14 bases lay between the germline ends. The CDR3 covers 14 residues. CDR3 region: CASIAGSGNQPQHF. CDR3 DNA sequence: TGTGCCAGCATTGCGGGCTCGGGTAATCAGCCCCAGCATTTT.

The chain combines TRBV29-1 with TRBJ2-7, with 9 bases aligning to TRBD2. CDR3 length equals 13 residues. CDR1 and CDR2 (germline): SQVTM, ANQGSEA. Trimming at V came to 7 bases and at J to 6 bases, leaving 10 bases not matched to a gene. CDR3 sequence: CSAHVAGVREQYF. CDR3 DNA sequence: TGCAGCGCCCACGTAGCGGGAGTACGCGAGCAGTACTTC.

This clonotype has at least ten counts. The chain joins TRBV28 to TRBJ2-7; 14 bases map to TRBD2. The CDR3 consists of 15 residues. Germline V gives CDR1 MDHEN, CDR2 SYDVKM. V was pared by 5 bases and J by 7 bases, with 7 bases of the junction left unmatched. In nucleotides, the CDR3 is TGTGCCAGCAGTCAAACTGGACTAGCGGGGGGAGAGCAGTACTTC. Translation gives CASSQTGLAGGEQYF.

This clonotype was counted ten times or more. The J gene is TRBJ1-5, the V gene TRBV6-1; D may be TRBD1 (6 bases). CDR1 is MNHNS, CDR2 SASEGT, per germline. The CDR3 extends over 16 amino acids. V was shortened by 1 base and J by 5 bases, with 15 bases between the two germline ends. The CDR3 DNA sequence: TGTGCCAGCAGTGAAGATGGGGGGGCAGGGCATCAGCCCCAGCATTTT. Its protein is CASSEDGGAGHQPQHF.

The V call is TRBV28, the J call TRBJ1-1; D not certain. V was shortened by 6 bases and J by 6 bases, with 14 bases between the two germline ends. This CDR3 has 13 amino acids. Per germline, CDR1 MDHEN and CDR2 SYDVKM. The CDR3 loop is CASRRGFRAEAFF. The CDR3, as DNA: TGTGCCAGCAGGAGAGGTTTCCGGGCTGAAGCTTTCTTT.

This clonotype was picked up many times. The V gene is TRBV20-1, the J gene TRBJ1-5; no firm D call. The CDR3 has 14 residues. The ends were cut back, 0 bases at V and 6 bases at J, with 12 bases in the middle. CDR1 is DFQATT and CDR2 is SNEGSKA in the germline V gene (reference sequence). CDR3 in DNA: TGCAGTGCTAGAGACCACACCCGGAGTCAGCCCCAGCATTTT. Translated: CSARDHTRSQPQHF.

This clonotype was seen ten or more times. The CDR3 DNA reads as TGTGCCAGCAGTGCCGGACAGGGTGGAAACTATGGCTACACCTTC. Its translation: CASSAGQGGNYGYTF. The rearrangement uses TRBV6-1 and TRBJ1-2, with TRBD1 identical over 8 bases. Trimming cost V 4 bases and J 2 bases; bases outside gene matches: 6. The CDR3 is made up of 15 amino acids. Germline CDR1 and CDR2: MNHNS and SASEGT.

This clonotype came up many times. V usage is TRBV29-1 and J usage is TRBJ1-5, with D possibly TRBD1 on 5 matching bases. The CDR3 contains 13 residues. V lost 7 bases to trimming and J lost 3 bases, with 13 bases between them. Germline CDR1 SQVTM, CDR2 ANQGSEA. CDR3 amino acids: CSGRDGDNQPQHF. The CDR3 nucleotides read TGCAGCGGCCGGGACGGGGACAATCAGCCCCAGCATTTT.

This clonotype was recorded many times. The rearrangement joins TRBV12-3 or TRBV12-4 to TRBJ2-7, with unresolved D. The ends were cut back, 3 bases at V and 2 bases at J, with 8 bases in the middle. The CDR3 totals 13 residues. For the CDR3, the DNA is TGTGCCAGCAGTTTGGAGCCGACCTACGAGCAGTACTTC. Encoded protein: CASSLEPTYEQYF.

With regard to this clonotype: This may be a read error: a much more frequent sequence differs by one nucleotide. This chain connects TRBV28 to TRBJ2-2, with a possible D match to TRBD2 (5 bases). The CDR3 has 12 amino acids. The germline gives CDR1 MDHEN, CDR2 SYDVKM. CDR3 residues: CASSLFAGEMFF. CDR3 coding DNA: TGTGCCAGCAGTTTATTCGCCGGGGAGATGTTTTTT. Supplemented by reference TRBV28 and TRBJ2-2, the full variable domain reads DVKVTQSSRYLVKRTGEKVFLECVQDMDHENMFWYRQDPGLGLRLIYFSYDVKMKEKGDIPEGYSVSREKKERFSLILESASTNQTSMYLCASSLFAGEMFFGEGSRLTVL.

This clonotype turned up a few times. A much larger clone sits a single nucleotide away, making a read error possible. The chain is built from TRBV18 and TRBJ1-1; possibly TRBD1 for D (5 bases). CDR3 length equals 13 residues. Germline CDR1 KGHSH, CDR2 LQKENI. The CDR3 DNA reads TGTGCCGGCTCACCCCTCAGGGACACTGAAGCTTTCTTT. This translates into CAGSPLRDTEAFF.

This clonotype was detected ten times or more. The chain uses TRBV6-2 or TRBV6-3 and TRBJ1-5; 10 nucleotides match TRBD1. The CDR3 has 17 amino acids. The V and J ends lost 4 bases and 4 bases, in that order; junction bases with no gene match: 10. Germline V gene data show CDR1 as MNHEY and CDR2 as SVGEGT. CDR3 sequence reads: CASSFEYGTGENQPQHF. The CDR3 nucleotides read TGTGCCAGCAGTTTCGAATACGGGACAGGGGAAAATCAGCCCCAGCATTTT.

Ten or more counts support this clonotype. J is TRBJ2-5 and V is TRBV7-2; D ambiguous. The CDR3 has 15 amino acids. Deletions cut 3 bases from V and 7 bases from J, with 18 bases between. Germline-derived CDR1 and CDR2 are SGHTA and FQGNSA. CDR3 in amino acids: CASSLGRFRDGTQYF. CDR3 in DNA: TGTGCCAGCAGCTTGGGCAGGTTTAGGGATGGGACCCAGTACTTC.

This clonotype was counted ten times or more. This chain links TRBV9 with TRBJ2-7; TRBD2 aligns across 10 bases. Trimming removed 0 bases from V and 3 bases from J; junction bases left unmatched: 0. This CDR3 region has 14 residues. The germline gives CDR1 SGDLS, CDR2 YYNGEE. The CDR3 DNA sequence: TGTGCCAGCAGCGTAGAGCGGGGGGGCTACGAGCAGTACTTC. It codes for CASSVERGGYEQYF.

The CDR3 nucleotides read TGCAGTGCTAGAGAGGCGGGAGGGGGGGAGACCCAGTACTTC. Protein: CSAREAGGGETQYF. This chain links TRBV20-1 with TRBJ2-5; 9 bases map to TRBD2. Germline loops: CDR1 DFQATT, CDR2 SNEGSKA (reference sequence). The CDR3 extends over 14 amino acids. V gave up 0 bases and J gave up 5 bases; unmatched junction bases: 4.

This clonotype showed up many times. The CDR3 bases are TGTGCCAGCAGTTTATTCCGTTCGAGGGTGCGTAGCAATCAGCCCCAGCATTTT. This codes for CASSLFRSRVRSNQPQHF. The chain carries TRBV27 and TRBJ1-5; D gene unclear. The germline V gene has CDR1 MNHEY and CDR2 SMNVEV (reference sequence). This CDR3 is built from 18 residues. Trimming took off 1 base at V and 0 bases at J, with 16 bases between the two ends.

This clonotype was observed many times. The CDR3 coding sequence is TGTGCCAGCAGCCTGGGGGCGGGAGGACCACCGGAGCAGTACTTC. Protein sequence: CASSLGAGGPPEQYF. The chain has TRBV7-3 and TRBJ2-7; 8 nucleotides align to TRBD2. CDR3 length: 15 residues. Looked up from germline, CDR1 is SGHTA and CDR2 is FQGTGA. After removal of 5 bases from V and 7 bases from J, the junction contained 13 bases not matched to a gene.

This clonotype was counted many times. This sequence joins TRBV6-2 or TRBV6-3 and TRBJ1-1; D unclear. Per the germline V gene, CDR1 is MNHEY and CDR2 is SVGEGT. The CDR3 runs 13 residues. V gave up 8 bases and J gave up 5 bases, with 15 bases separating them. CDR3 loop: CASLTYPHTEAFF. DNA of the CDR3: TGTGCCAGCCTTACCTACCCCCATACTGAAGCTTTCTTT.

The chain joins TRBV6-5 to TRBJ1-1; D is ambiguous. Per germline, CDR1 MNHEY and CDR2 SVGAGI. V lost 4 bases and J 7 bases, leaving 13 bases between the germline ends. The CDR3 runs to 13 residues. The CDR3 DNA reads TGTGCCAGCAGTTTCGCCGAGACCGTTGAAGCTTTCTTT. Protein product: CASSFAETVEAFF.

The table lists this clonotype with many counts. Compared with germline, one end of the junction differs, possibly owing to a read error. J is TRBJ2-2 and V is TRBV7-7; D call uncertain. The CDR3 has 12 residues. Germline CDR1 reads SSHAT; CDR2 reads FNYEAQ (reference sequence). The CDR3 DNA follows: TGTGCTAGCAGCTCCGCCACCGGGGAGCTGTTTTTT. Translating it yields CASSSATGELFF.

This clonotype has at least ten counts. V usage is TRBV7-9 and J usage is TRBJ1-2, with TRBD1 identical over 7 bases. Germline CDR1 is SEHNR and CDR2 is FQNEAQ (reference sequence). V lost 4 bases and J lost 2; bases outside the gene matches: 10. The CDR3 is 16 amino acids. The CDR3 DNA reads TGTGCCAGCAGCTCGAACTGGGACAGTCTAAACTATGGCTACACCTTC. Protein product: CASSSNWDSLNYGYTF.

In this sample, this clonotype turned up many times. The rearrangement uses TRBV7-2 and TRBJ1-1; 7 bases agree with TRBD1. The CDR3 totals 14 residues. Germline values: CDR1 SGHTA, CDR2 FQGNSA. Losses at the gene ends were 5 bases for V and 4 bases for J; bases not matched to a gene: 7. In DNA form, the CDR3 reads TGTGCCAGCAGCCCAGACAGGGCGGTCACTGAAGCTTTCTTT. It is translated as CASSPDRAVTEAFF.

The table lists this clonotype with many counts. The chain uses TRBV7-9 and TRBJ1-1, with D unclear. The germline V gene encodes CDR1 SEHNR and CDR2 FQNEAQ (reference sequence). With 0 bases removed from V and 2 bases from J, the gap between germline ends came to 10 bases. The CDR3 is 15 amino acids. The CDR3 is CASSLAVAVNTEAFF. Here the CDR3 DNA reads TGTGCCAGCAGCTTAGCGGTCGCAGTCAACACTGAAGCTTTCTTT.

This clonotype was seen many times. The rearrangement uses TRBV7-2 and TRBJ1-5; 7 nucleotides line up with TRBD1. V lost 6 bases to trimming and J lost 6 bases; unmatched junction nucleotides: 11. In germline, CDR1 is SGHTA, CDR2 FQGNSA. The CDR3 is 15 amino acids. CDR3 DNA: TGTGCCAGCAGTTCTGACAGGGATAGGGGTCAGCCCCAGCATTTT. Translation: CASSSDRDRGQPQHF.